The 6 T cell receptor beta chains below all came from one sample that was sequenced in a study of blood T cells in healthy people across ages. A second roughly 7 to 11 cycle PCR used barcoded and J-beta primers. MiXCR was run by TCRdb on the 5' RACE reads, yielding one entry per CDR3 protein. The table has over 1,500,000 distinct CDR3 sequences, more than 35% seen once. Sequenced material: blood. Receptors were obtained from a human donor in good health.

The rearrangement joins TRBV12-3 or TRBV12-4 to TRBJ2-6; 9 bases agree with TRBD1. The CDR3 is made up of 17 amino acids. The J segment lost 2 bases and the V segment lost 4 bases, leaving 6 bases of the junction unmatched. CDR3 in amino acids: CASSYLRTGAGANVLTF. The CDR3 bases are TGTGCCAGCAGTTACCTACGGACAGGGGCTGGGGCCAACGTCCTGACTTTC.

A word on this clonotype: With a much larger clone just one base away, this may be a read error. The chain has TRBV4-2 and TRBJ2-7, with a tentative D call TRBD2 (6 bases). The CDR3 extends over 16 amino acids. CDR1 is LGHNA, CDR2 YNFKEQ, per germline. V was pared by 4 bases and J by 7 bases, with 23 bases between. Written as DNA, the CDR3 is TGTGCCAGCAGCCCAACCGGGACTGTAAAGAACAATGAGCAGTACTTC. It codes for CASSPTGTVKNNEQYF.

This clonotype was counted a few times. The chain carries TRBV5-5 and TRBJ2-1; no reliable D call. Germline V lookup: CDR1 SGHKS, CDR2 YYEKEE (reference sequence). Trimming pared 0 bases from V and 7 bases from J, leaving 8 bases between. The CDR3 runs to 13 residues. The CDR3 here is CASSLVRSNEQFF. In nucleotides, the CDR3 is TGTGCCAGCAGCTTGGTCAGGTCTAATGAGCAGTTCTTC.

The chain is built from TRBV24-1 and TRBJ1-2; D gene uncertain. V lost 4 bases, J lost 4 bases, and 15 bases lay in between. CDR1 and CDR2 (germline): KGHDR, SFDVKD. This CDR3 is 15 amino acids long. As DNA, the CDR3 is TGTGCCACCAGTGACGCCACGGGTACACGCTATGGCTACACCTTC. Translation: CATSDATGTRYGYTF.

The genes are TRBV6-2 or TRBV6-3 and TRBJ1-2, with a possible D match to TRBD1 (6 bases). Looked up from germline, CDR1 is MNHEY and CDR2 is SVGEGT. The V end was cut by 3 bases, the J end by 4 bases, with 9 bases between. CDR3 length: 13 amino acids. The CDR3 here is CASSYQGIYGYTF. DNA for the CDR3: TGTGCCAGCAGTTATCAGGGGATCTATGGCTACACCTTC.

This clonotype showed up just a few times. The V and J genes are TRBV30 and TRBJ2-3; perhaps TRBD2 as D (5 bases). This CDR3 is 12 amino acids long. Per germline, CDR1 GTSNPN and CDR2 SVGIG (reference sequence). Between the trimmed V and J ends, which lost 1 base and 9 bases, there was a span of 11 bases. CDR3 region: CAWSAPGETQYF. CDR3 coding DNA: TGTGCCTGGAGTGCTCCCGGGGAGACGCAGTATTTT.